The 28 T cell receptor beta chains presented below share a single source sample, sequenced in a study of early stage breast cancer tumors. Some clones are missing from TCRdb's copy, which holds only in-frame ones; the method was immunoSEQ multiplex PCR. Here the sample spans some 72,000 clones, roughly three quarters being singletons. The sequencing sample was made of blood. The receptors come from a person in their sixties or seventies with breast cancer.

This clone was counted only a few times. The V call is TRBV6-5, the J call TRBJ1-4; 8 nucleotides agree with TRBD1. CDR3 size: 14 residues. The ends lost 5 bases at V and 6 bases at J; junction bases unmatched: 5. Germline V gene sequence: CDR1 MNHEY, CDR2 SVGAGI. The CDR3 spells CASSGDRTYEKLFF. Here the CDR3 DNA reads TGTGCCAGCAGTGGGGACAGGACTTATGAAAAACTGTTTTTT.

The J gene is TRBJ1-5, the V gene TRBV9; possible D gene TRBD1, 5 bases. Germline V gene data show CDR1 as SGDLS and CDR2 as YYNGEE. V dropped 0 bases and J dropped 5 bases, with 12 bases sitting between them. This CDR3 spans 15 amino acids. CDR3: CASSVEGQAHQPQHF. The CDR3 DNA follows: TGTGCCAGCAGCGTAGAGGGGCAGGCCCATCAGCCCCAGCATTTT. Together with reference TRBV9 and TRBJ1-5, the CDR3 gives the full variable domain: DSGVTQTPKHLITATGQRVTLRCSPRSGDLSVYWYQQSLDQGLQFLIQYYNGEERAKGNILERFSAQQFPDLHSELNLSSLELGDSALYFCASSVEGQAHQPQHFGDGTRLSIL.

The genes are TRBV5-1 and TRBJ2-4; TRBD2 matches at 7 bases. CDR3 length: 15 residues. CDR1 and CDR2 from the germline V gene are SGHRS and YFSETQ. J was trimmed by 6 bases and V by 0 bases; bases with no gene match: 6. CDR3 in DNA: TGCGCCAGCAGCTTGGCCTTTGGGGGGGTAAACATTCAGTACTTC. Translated: CASSLAFGGVNIQYF.

The chain carries TRBV5-5 and TRBJ2-7; D is perhaps TRBD1 (6 bases). This CDR3 has 13 amino acids. V dropped 3 bases and J dropped 2 bases, with 9 bases sitting between them. CDR1 and CDR2 from the germline V gene are SGHKS and YYEKEE (reference sequence). In nucleotides, the CDR3 is TGTGCCAGCAGCTCGTGGGGGCCCTACGAGCAGTACTTC. It encodes CASSSWGPYEQYF.

The genes are TRBV10-3 and TRBJ1-5; the D gene is possibly TRBD1 (5 bases). This CDR3 spans 13 amino acids. Between the trimmed V and J ends, which lost 1 base and 5 bases, there was a span of 6 bases. Germline V lookup: CDR1 ENHRY, CDR2 SYGVKD. The CDR3 DNA reads as TGTGCCATCAGTGAGTTAGGGGATCAGCCCCAGCATTTT. It encodes CAISELGDQPQHF.

V gene TRBV6-1 combines with J gene TRBJ1-5; D not certain. V was shortened by 3 bases and J by 8 bases, with 14 bases between the two germline ends. From germline, CDR1 is MNHNS and CDR2 SASEGT. The length of the CDR3 is 14 residues. CDR3 in amino acids: CASSEEGRWEPQHF. CDR3 sequence (DNA): TGTGCCAGCAGTGAGGAGGGCAGGTGGGAGCCCCAGCATTTT.

The gene calls are TRBV30 and TRBJ1-3; D might be TRBD1 (5 bases). The CDR3 contains 15 residues. CDR1 and CDR2 from the germline V gene are GTSNPN and SVGIG (reference sequence). V lost 3 bases and J lost 4, with 16 bases in between. In nucleotides, the CDR3 is TGTGCCTGGAGCCCCCTAGGGGTTCCAGGAAACACCATATATTTT. Residues: CAWSPLGVPGNTIYF.

The chain joins TRBV2 to TRBJ1-1; 8 nucleotides agree with TRBD1. Germline CDR1 SNHLY, CDR2 FYNNEI. The CDR3 is 15 amino acids. V shed 0 bases and J 3 bases; nucleotides not matched to a gene: 3. The CDR3 nucleotides are TGTGCCAGCAGTGAAGCAGGACAGGGCTACACTGAAGCTTTCTTT. This encodes CASSEAGQGYTEAFF.

This clone was recorded a few times. The chain links TRBV2 to TRBJ1-2; no clear D gene. V dropped 4 bases and J dropped 4 bases, with 10 bases sitting between them. Germline CDR1 SNHLY, CDR2 FYNNEI. The CDR3 spans 13 residues. In DNA, the CDR3 is TGTGCCAGCAGTGGCCAGGAACCCTATGGCTACACCTTC. Translated, it gives CASSGQEPYGYTF.

V is TRBV9 and J is TRBJ2-5; 7 bases agree with TRBD1. The ends lost 4 bases at V and 2 bases at J; junction bases unmatched: 5. This CDR3 has 14 amino acids. The V gene's germline CDR1 is SGDLS and CDR2 YYNGEE. DNA for the CDR3: TGTGCCAGCAGCCTGGGGACAGTACAAGAGACCCAGTACTTC. As protein: CASSLGTVQETQYF.

The chain links TRBV7-9 to TRBJ2-3; D not certain. The CDR3 is made up of 15 amino acids. The V end lost 4 bases, the J end lost 4 bases, and 15 bases lay between the germline ends. Germline V gene data show CDR1 as SEHNR and CDR2 as FQNEAQ (reference sequence). The CDR3 sequence is CASSYIRQPSDTQYF. In DNA form, the CDR3 reads TGTGCCAGCAGCTATATACGGCAGCCCTCAGATACGCAGTATTTT.

The chain links TRBV5-1 to TRBJ2-3; maybe TRBD1 (5 bases). V lost 1 base and J 3 bases, leaving 6 bases between the germline ends. The CDR3 runs 13 residues. CDR1 and CDR2 (germline): SGHRS, YFSETQ. CDR3 region: CASSLQGTDTQYF. CDR3 nucleotides: TGCGCCAGCAGCTTGCAGGGAACAGATACGCAGTATTTT.

The CDR3 DNA follows: TGTGCCAGCAGTGAAGCGTACAACCTTGCGGGAGGCCCGAATGAGCAGTTCTTC. This translates into CASSEAYNLAGGPNEQFF. The V call is TRBV2, the J call TRBJ2-1; 8 bases map to TRBD2. The germline gives CDR1 SNHLY, CDR2 FYNNEI. The V and J ends lost 0 bases and 7 bases, in that order; junction bases with no gene match: 14. The CDR3 runs to 18 residues.

This clone was seen only a few times. The genes are TRBV25-1 and TRBJ2-2; D call uncertain. The CDR3 contains 13 residues. Germline-derived CDR1 and CDR2 are MGHDK and SYGVNS. The V end was cut by 4 bases, the J end by 3 bases, with 6 bases between. CDR3: CASSALDTGELFF. The CDR3 coding sequence is TGTGCCAGCAGTGCGCTGGACACCGGGGAGCTGTTTTTT.

V is TRBV9 and J is TRBJ2-3, with D maybe TRBD1 (6 bases). Germline CDR1 is SGDLS and CDR2 is YYNGEE. Trimming took 4 bases from V and 2 from J, leaving 17 bases between them. CDR3 length: 16 residues. The CDR3 is CASSLPPGDPTDTQYF. CDR3 nucleotides: TGTGCCAGCAGCCTGCCCCCAGGGGACCCCACAGATACGCAGTATTTT.

The chain is built from TRBV10-3 and TRBJ1-2; D is ambiguous. The V end lost 6 bases, the J end lost 3 bases, and 14 bases lay between the germline ends. The germline gives CDR1 ENHRY, CDR2 SYGVKD. There are 14 residues in the CDR3. The CDR3 region is CAISEFGPDYGYTF. CDR3 DNA sequence: TGTGCCATCAGCGAATTCGGACCTGACTATGGCTACACCTTC.

This rearrangement joins TRBV28 to TRBJ2-7; D gene uncertain. V was pared by 8 bases and J by 4 bases, with 3 bases between. The germline gives CDR1 MDHEN, CDR2 SYDVKM. CDR3 length: 9 residues. The CDR3 nucleotides read TGTGCCAGCTATTACGAGCAGTACTTC. Amino acid sequence: CASYYEQYF.

J is TRBJ2-1 and V is TRBV4-2; 12 bases are shared with TRBD2. The CDR3 is 15 residues long. Trimming cost V 4 bases and J 6 bases; bases outside gene matches: 4. From germline, CDR1 is LGHNA and CDR2 YNFKEQ. The CDR3 region is CASSPGTSGSNEQFF. In DNA form, the CDR3 reads TGTGCCAGCAGCCCAGGGACTAGCGGGTCCAATGAGCAGTTCTTC.

J is TRBJ2-1 and V is TRBV7-6; TRBD2 matches 8 bases. Trimming removed 5 bases from V and 4 bases from J; junction bases left unmatched: 7. From germline, CDR1 is SGHVS and CDR2 FNYEAQ. This CDR3 is 15 amino acids long. For the CDR3, the DNA is TGTGCCAGCAGCAGCTTAGCGGGGATATACAATGAGCAGTTCTTC. Translating it yields CASSSLAGIYNEQFF. The whole variable domain, remainder taken from reference TRBV7-6 and TRBJ2-1, is GAGVSQSPRYKVTKRGQDVALRCDPISGHVSLYWYRQALGQGPEFLTYFNYEAQQDKSGLPNDRFSAERPEGSISTLTIQRTEQRDSAMYRCASSSLAGIYNEQFFGPGTRLTVL.

The gene calls are TRBV6-6 and TRBJ2-1, with TRBD1 matching over 10 bases. V lost 2 bases, J lost 7 bases, and 5 bases stayed unmatched. Germline CDR1 and CDR2: MNHNY and SVGAGI (reference sequence). This CDR3 is 15 amino acids long. CDR3: CASSYPGQGLNEQFF. CDR3 coding DNA: TGTGCCAGCAGTTACCCGGGACAGGGGTTAAATGAGCAGTTCTTC.

The J gene is TRBJ1-4, the V gene TRBV2; D is unclear. The CDR3 loop spans 17 amino acids. The V and J ends lost 4 bases and 6 bases respectively, with 21 bases between them. Germline V gene sequence: CDR1 SNHLY, CDR2 FYNNEI. CDR3 nucleotides: TGTGCCAGCAGTGGGGATCCAAGGTCCCATATCGATGAAAAACTGTTTTTT. Protein: CASSGDPRSHIDEKLFF.

V usage is TRBV7-2 and J usage is TRBJ2-1, with D perhaps matching TRBD1 or TRBD2 (6 bases each). The CDR3 runs 15 residues. V gave up 0 bases and J gave up 8 bases, with 14 bases separating them. The V gene's germline CDR1 is SGHTA and CDR2 FQGNSA. This CDR3 is CASSLAGGGGDEQFF. The DNA for the CDR3 is TGTGCCAGCAGCTTAGCGGGGGGCGGCGGGGATGAGCAGTTCTTC.

The chain recombines TRBV18 with TRBJ2-2; D perhaps matches TRBD2 (5 bases). V was clipped by 5 bases and J by 1 base, with 14 bases between them. CDR3 length: 16 residues. CDR1 is KGHSH and CDR2 is LQKENI in the germline V gene. The CDR3 is CASSKEVSGNTGELFF. DNA of the CDR3: TGTGCCAGCTCAAAGGAGGTGTCGGGGAACACCGGGGAGCTGTTTTTT.

A few counts support this clone. The chain links TRBV30 to TRBJ1-2; 7 bases fit TRBD1. This CDR3 comprises 13 residues. The trim removed 0 bases at V and 6 bases at J, leaving 4 bases unmatched. Germline lookup yields CDR1 GTSNPN and CDR2 SVGIG (reference sequence). The CDR3 here is CAWSVGTVNGYTF. CDR3 sequence (DNA): TGTGCCTGGAGTGTTGGGACAGTTAATGGCTACACCTTC.

V usage is TRBV5-1 and J usage is TRBJ2-2, with TRBD2 identical over 7 bases. This CDR3 has 14 residues. The germline V gene has CDR1 SGHRS and CDR2 YFSETQ. The V gene end was trimmed by 7 bases and the J gene end by 2 bases; junction bases not matched to a gene: 5. Here the CDR3 DNA reads TGCGCCAGCCGGGAGGCCCATAACACCGGGGAGCTGTTTTTT. It translates to CASREAHNTGELFF.

The chain uses TRBV28 and TRBJ2-1, with D uncertain. The germline CDR1 and CDR2 sequences are MDHEN and SYDVKM. Between the trimmed V and J ends, which lost 3 bases and 6 bases, there was a span of 18 bases. The CDR3 contains 16 residues. CDR3 sequence reads: CASSFGAQASLNEQFF. In DNA form, the CDR3 reads TGTGCCAGCAGTTTTGGAGCCCAGGCCTCCCTCAATGAGCAGTTCTTC. The full variable domain, completed using reference TRBV28 and TRBJ2-1, is DVKVTQSSRYLVKRTGEKVFLECVQDMDHENMFWYRQDPGLGLRLIYFSYDVKMKEKGDIPEGYSVSREKKERFSLILESASTNQTSMYLCASSFGAQASLNEQFFGPGTRLTVL.

This rearrangement joins TRBV5-4 to TRBJ2-2; D gene uncertain. Germline lookup yields CDR1 SGHNT and CDR2 YYREEE (reference sequence). This CDR3 contains 14 residues. Trimming shortened V by 0 bases and J by 3 bases, and 6 bases separated the two germline ends. CDR3 DNA: TGTGCCAGCAGCTTGGCCGAGCACACCGGGGAGCTGTTTTTT. Protein: CASSLAEHTGELFF.

For the CDR3, the DNA is TGTGCCAGCCGGGACAGTTCAAATTCACCCCTCCACTTT. Protein sequence: CASRDSSNSPLHF. The chain carries TRBV19 and TRBJ1-6; 7 bases are a match to TRBD1. Germline V gives CDR1 LNHDA, CDR2 SQIVND (reference sequence). The CDR3 is 13 amino acids. Losses at the gene ends were 9 bases for V and 7 bases for J; bases not matched to a gene: 6.